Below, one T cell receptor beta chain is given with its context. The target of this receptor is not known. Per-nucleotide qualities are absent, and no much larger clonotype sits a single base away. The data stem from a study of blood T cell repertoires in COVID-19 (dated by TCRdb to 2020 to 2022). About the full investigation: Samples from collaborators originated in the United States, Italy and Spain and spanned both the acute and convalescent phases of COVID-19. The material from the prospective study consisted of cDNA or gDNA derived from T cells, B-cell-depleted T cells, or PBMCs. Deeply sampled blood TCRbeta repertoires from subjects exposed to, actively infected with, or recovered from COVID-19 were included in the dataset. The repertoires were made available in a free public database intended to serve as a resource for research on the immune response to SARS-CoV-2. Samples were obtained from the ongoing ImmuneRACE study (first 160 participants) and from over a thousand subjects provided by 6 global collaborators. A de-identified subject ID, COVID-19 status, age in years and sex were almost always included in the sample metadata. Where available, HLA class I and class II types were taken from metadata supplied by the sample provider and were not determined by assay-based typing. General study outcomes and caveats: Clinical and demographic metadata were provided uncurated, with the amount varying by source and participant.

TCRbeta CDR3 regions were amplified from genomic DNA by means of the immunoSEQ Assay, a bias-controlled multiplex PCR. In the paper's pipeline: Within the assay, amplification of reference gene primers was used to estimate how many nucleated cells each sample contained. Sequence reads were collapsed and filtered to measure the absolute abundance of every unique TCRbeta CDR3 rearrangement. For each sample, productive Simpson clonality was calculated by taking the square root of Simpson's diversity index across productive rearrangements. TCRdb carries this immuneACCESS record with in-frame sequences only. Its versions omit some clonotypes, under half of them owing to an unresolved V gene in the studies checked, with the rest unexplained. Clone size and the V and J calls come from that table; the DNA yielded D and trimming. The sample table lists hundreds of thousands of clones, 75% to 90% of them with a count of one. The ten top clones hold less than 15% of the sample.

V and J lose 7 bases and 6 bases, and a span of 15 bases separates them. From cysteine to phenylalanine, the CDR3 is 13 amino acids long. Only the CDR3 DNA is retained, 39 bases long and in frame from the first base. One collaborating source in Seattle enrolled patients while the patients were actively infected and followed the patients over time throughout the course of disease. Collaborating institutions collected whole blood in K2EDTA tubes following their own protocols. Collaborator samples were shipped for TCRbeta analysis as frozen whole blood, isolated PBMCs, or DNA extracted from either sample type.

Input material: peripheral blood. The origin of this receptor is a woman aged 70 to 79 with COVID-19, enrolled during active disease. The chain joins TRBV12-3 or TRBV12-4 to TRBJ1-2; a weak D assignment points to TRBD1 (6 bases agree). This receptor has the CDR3 CASTRTDQDGYTF. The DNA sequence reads TGTGCCAGCACCCGGACAGACCAGGATGGCTACACCTTC.